These 25 T cell receptor beta chains share one sample of origin, sequenced in a study of shared clonotypes between healthy human individuals. The assay was immunoSEQ multiplex PCR, and TCRdb's table has in-frame clones only and misses some. The table lists 550,000 to 700,000 clones, approximately 73% of them singletons, with 1.5% to 2% in the top ten. The sequenced sample consisted of memory CD4+ T cells sorted from blood. Regarding subset: CD45RA-negative fraction. The receptors were gathered from a woman in her twenties or thirties in good health.

The V and J genes are TRBV7-9 and TRBJ2-1; 12 nucleotides agree with TRBD2. The CDR3 extends over 17 amino acids. The V gene's germline CDR1 is SEHNR and CDR2 FQNEAQ (reference sequence). Losses at the gene ends were 6 bases for V and 4 bases for J; bases not matched to a gene: 10. CDR3 residues: CASRDRTSGVRYNEQFF. The DNA for the CDR3 is TGTGCCAGCAGGGACAGGACTAGCGGGGTTAGATACAATGAGCAGTTCTTC.

The chain joins TRBV6-5 to TRBJ2-7, with a weak D call TRBD2 (6 bases). The CDR3 extends over 11 amino acids. The germline V gene encodes CDR1 MNHEY and CDR2 SVGAGI. Trimming shortened V by 8 bases and J by 8 bases, and 13 bases separated the two germline ends. The CDR3 spells CASPPGVKQYF. The CDR3 DNA is TGTGCCAGCCCACCGGGGGTGAAGCAGTACTTC.

V gene TRBV6-1 combines with J gene TRBJ2-7; D gene ambiguous. The CDR3 covers 14 residues. Trimming took 6 bases from V and 5 from J, leaving 17 bases between them. Germline V gene lookup returns CDR1 MNHNS and CDR2 SASEGT. The CDR3 is CASRWTAVRDEQYF. As DNA, the CDR3 is TGTGCCAGCAGGTGGACGGCGGTTAGGGACGAGCAGTACTTC.

This clone was seen only a few times. The chain carries TRBV5-1 and TRBJ2-7; weak D call: TRBD1 (6 bases). The CDR3 has 14 amino acids. V lost 4 bases to trimming and J lost 6 bases, with 17 bases between them. Germline assignment: CDR1 SGHRS and CDR2 YFSETQ. DNA for the CDR3: TGCGCCAGCAGCCCCGACGGGCAGGGGCGCGAGCAGTACTTC. Encoded protein: CASSPDGQGREQYF. The full variable domain, in which reference TRBV5-1 and TRBJ2-7 provide the parts outside the CDR3, is KAGVTQTPRYLIKTRGQQVTLSCSPISGHRSVSWYQQTPGQGLQFLFEYFSETQRNKGNFPGRFSGRQFSNSRSEMNVSTLELGDSALYLCASSPDGQGREQYFGPGTRLTVT.

The CDR3: CASSGVGTGGLNYGYTF. The CDR3 coding sequence is TGTGCCAGCAGTGGGGTGGGGACAGGGGGCCTCAACTATGGCTACACCTTC. J is TRBJ1-2 and V is TRBV28; 12 nucleotides line up with TRBD1. J was trimmed by 2 bases and V by 5 bases; bases with no gene match: 9. The CDR3 is 17 residues long. CDR1 and CDR2 (germline): MDHEN, SYDVKM.

The chain uses TRBV18 and TRBJ2-7; D remains unclear. V was pared by 5 bases and J by 6 bases, with 8 bases between. CDR1 is KGHSH and CDR2 is LQKENI in the germline V gene. CDR3 size: 11 residues. In DNA form, the CDR3 reads TGTGCCAGCTCATCTCCCTCCGAGCAGTACTTC. It translates to CASSSPSEQYF.

This clone was seen many times. The gene calls are TRBV7-6 and TRBJ2-7; D is uncertain. V was pared by 5 bases and J by 3 bases, with 14 bases between. CDR1 is SGHVS, CDR2 FNYEAQ, per germline. CDR3 size: 14 residues. The DNA of the CDR3 is TGTGCCAGCAGCCCCGAAGCATTTCACTACGAGCAGTACTTC. It yields the protein CASSPEAFHYEQYF. Full variable domain (remainder filled in from reference TRBV7-6 and TRBJ2-7): GAGVSQSPRYKVTKRGQDVALRCDPISGHVSLYWYRQALGQGPEFLTYFNYEAQQDKSGLPNDRFSAERPEGSISTLTIQRTEQRDSAMYRCASSPEAFHYEQYFGPGTRLTVT.

The chain carries TRBV10-3 and TRBJ2-7; a possible D gene is TRBD1 (5 bases). The V gene's germline CDR1 is ENHRY and CDR2 SYGVKD. Trimming took 6 bases from V and 2 from J, leaving 14 bases between them. CDR3 length: 14 residues. The CDR3 DNA sequence: TGTGCCATCAGCACCCAGGGAAGGGCCTACGAGCAGTACTTC. Translated: CAISTQGRAYEQYF.

This clone was seen just once. The chain couples TRBV6-1 to TRBJ2-3; D is perhaps TRBD2 (6 bases). Trimming pared 4 bases from V and 3 bases from J, leaving 11 bases between. The germline gives CDR1 MNHNS, CDR2 SASEGT. The CDR3 extends over 14 amino acids. Here the CDR3 DNA reads TGTGCCAGCAGTGTTGGCGGGGAAACAGATACGCAGTATTTT. This translates into CASSVGGETDTQYF.

This clone came up a few times. The gene calls are TRBV5-5 and TRBJ2-1; TRBD2 matches 7 bases. Germline V gene data show CDR1 as SGHKS and CDR2 as YYEKEE (reference sequence). V lost 3 bases, J lost 5 bases, and 8 bases stayed unmatched. The CDR3 spans 15 residues. The CDR3 region has the DNA TGTGCCAGCAGCTCAAGTTCGGCGGGAGACAATGAGCAGTTCTTC. Its protein is CASSSSSAGDNEQFF.

This rearrangement joins TRBV5-5 to TRBJ1-5, with no clear D. The CDR3 has 14 amino acids. The germline V gene has CDR1 SGHKS and CDR2 YYEKEE (reference sequence). V dropped 3 bases and J dropped 1 base, with 8 bases sitting between them. The CDR3 here is CASSSRESNQPQHF. CDR3 nucleotides: TGTGCCAGCAGCTCCCGGGAGAGCAATCAGCCCCAGCATTTT.

This clone was found many times. This chain links TRBV6-5 with TRBJ1-2; 7 nucleotides agree with TRBD1. The CDR3 sequence is 14 residues long. V was clipped by 2 bases and J by 5 bases; unmatched bases: 5. Germline V gene data show CDR1 as MNHEY and CDR2 as SVGAGI. CDR3 protein: CASSYRDSRYGYTF. CDR3 bases: TGTGCCAGCAGTTACCGGGACAGTAGATATGGCTACACCTTC.

This chain connects TRBV19 to TRBJ2-2; 9 bases line up with TRBD2. Germline V gene sequence: CDR1 LNHDA, CDR2 SQIVND (reference sequence). This CDR3 spans 16 amino acids. The V segment lost 7 bases and the J segment 1 base; nucleotides outside the gene matches: 7. In DNA form, the CDR3 reads TGTGCCAGTAAAGTCCTAGCGGGGCAGAACACCGGGGAGCTGTTTTTT. It translates to CASKVLAGQNTGELFF.

This clone appeared a few times. The genes are TRBV2 and TRBJ2-4; D may be TRBD2 (5 bases). The CDR3 is 15 amino acids. Germline CDR1 is SNHLY and CDR2 is FYNNEI. The V and J ends lost 4 bases and 0 bases respectively, with 10 bases between them. The CDR3 spells CASSGTFRAKNIQYF. CDR3 bases: TGTGCCAGCAGTGGGACTTTCAGAGCCAAAAACATTCAGTACTTC.

This sequence joins TRBV11-3 and TRBJ1-1; tentative D call: TRBD1 (5 bases). The CDR3 contains 13 residues. Deletions cut 5 bases from V and 6 bases from J, with 13 bases between. The germline V gene encodes CDR1 SGHNT and CDR2 YENEEA. Here the CDR3 DNA reads TGTGCCAGCAGCGTGCGGGACCGATCTGAAGCTTTCTTT. It codes for CASSVRDRSEAFF.

The rearrangement uses TRBV6-1 and TRBJ2-7, with D perhaps TRBD1 (5 bases). V lost 2 bases, J lost 5 bases, and 13 bases lay in between. The CDR3 consists of 14 residues. Germline lookup yields CDR1 MNHNS and CDR2 SASEGT. This CDR3 reads CASSEQGVRDEQYF. In nucleotides, the CDR3 is TGTGCCAGCAGTGAACAAGGGGTCCGGGACGAGCAGTACTTC.

This clone occurred many times. The chain couples TRBV4-1 to TRBJ1-2; no definite D call. This CDR3 has 16 amino acids. Between the trimmed V and J ends, which lost 1 base and 4 bases, there was a span of 16 bases. Germline CDR1 reads MGHRA; CDR2 reads YSYEKL. The CDR3 nucleotides are TGCGCCAGCAGCCAAGTCGGTCGCGGGGTTGCCTATGGCTACACCTTC. Protein sequence: CASSQVGRGVAYGYTF.

This chain links TRBV28 with TRBJ2-7; TRBD1 is a possible D gene (6 bases). CDR3 length equals 14 residues. The germline gives CDR1 MDHEN, CDR2 SYDVKM. Between the trimmed V and J ends, which lost 5 bases and 0 bases, there was a span of 11 bases. CDR3 sequence: CASSTYRVSYEQYF. The CDR3 DNA is TGTGCCAGCAGTACCTACAGGGTCTCCTACGAGCAGTACTTC.

V and J are TRBV4-1 and TRBJ2-5; 8 nucleotides line up with TRBD2. The CDR3 is 15 residues long. Germline loops: CDR1 MGHRA, CDR2 YSYEKL. V was clipped by 1 base and J by 2 bases; unmatched bases: 3. The CDR3 nucleotides read TGCGCCAGCAGCCAAGGGCCGGGAGGGCAAGAGACCCAGTACTTC. Translation: CASSQGPGGQETQYF.

The rearrangement joins TRBV7-2 to TRBJ2-7; no clear D. Between the trimmed V and J ends, which lost 1 base and 2 bases, there was a span of 6 bases. Germline assignment: CDR1 SGHTA and CDR2 FQGNSA. This CDR3 has 13 amino acids. In DNA, the CDR3 is TGTGCCAGCAGCTTAGTGGCAGCCTACGAGCAGTACTTC. Amino acids: CASSLVAAYEQYF. The whole variable domain, remainder taken from reference TRBV7-2 and TRBJ2-7, is GAGVSQSPSNKVTEKGKDVELRCDPISGHTALYWYRQSLGQGLEFLIYFQGNSAPDKSGLPSDRFSAERTGGSVSTLTIQRTQQEDSAVYLCASSLVAAYEQYFGPGTRLTVT.

This chain joins TRBV5-4 and TRBJ2-7, with D perhaps being TRBD1 or TRBD2 (5 bases each). The length of the CDR3 is 15 residues. Germline CDR1 reads SGHNT; CDR2 reads YYREEE (reference sequence). V dropped 4 bases and J dropped 0 bases, with 14 bases sitting between them. As DNA, the CDR3 is TGTGCCAGCAGCCCGGGGACGGTGAGCTCCTACGAGCAGTACTTC. This translates into CASSPGTVSSYEQYF.

This chain joins TRBV5-4 and TRBJ2-7; maybe TRBD1 (6 bases). The length of the CDR3 is 14 residues. V was trimmed by 3 bases and J by 6 bases, leaving 16 bases between them. Germline lookup yields CDR1 SGHNT and CDR2 YYREEE (reference sequence). The CDR3 region has the DNA TGTGCCAGCAGCTCAGGGGTAGGGGACGTCGAGCAGTACTTC. Its protein product is CASSSGVGDVEQYF.

CDR3 region: CASLPPSGRSEQFF. For the CDR3, the DNA is TGTGCCAGCTTGCCCCCTAGCGGGAGAAGTGAGCAGTTCTTC. The chain recombines TRBV28 with TRBJ2-1; TRBD2 matches at 10 bases. The V segment lost 8 bases and the J segment 9 bases; nucleotides outside the gene matches: 10. The CDR3 sequence is 14 residues long. Germline V gene sequence: CDR1 MDHEN, CDR2 SYDVKM.

V gene TRBV28 combines with J gene TRBJ1-4, with D unclear. V lost 4 bases and J 0 bases, leaving 12 bases between the germline ends. The germline gives CDR1 MDHEN, CDR2 SYDVKM. CDR3 length: 16 amino acids. As DNA, the CDR3 is TGTGCCAGCAGTTGGGCAAGTCTTGCAACTAATGAAAAACTGTTTTTT. Protein sequence: CASSWASLATNEKLFF.

The gene calls are TRBV7-9 and TRBJ2-4; 12 bases line up with TRBD1. V lost 5 bases to trimming and J lost 7 bases; unmatched junction nucleotides: 15. The CDR3 runs to 18 residues. Looked up from germline, CDR1 is SEHNR and CDR2 is FQNEAQ (reference sequence). The CDR3 protein is CASSPWDRGPPVGNIQYF. The CDR3 DNA reads TGTGCCAGCAGCCCCTGGGACAGGGGGCCCCCGGTTGGGAACATTCAGTACTTC. The full variable domain, in which reference TRBV7-9 and TRBJ2-4 provide the parts outside the CDR3, is DTGVSQNPRHKITKRGQNVTFRCDPISEHNRLYWYRQTLGQGPEFLTYFQNEAQLEKSRLLSDRFSAERPKGSFSTLEIQRTEQGDSAMYLCASSPWDRGPPVGNIQYFGAGTRLSVL.